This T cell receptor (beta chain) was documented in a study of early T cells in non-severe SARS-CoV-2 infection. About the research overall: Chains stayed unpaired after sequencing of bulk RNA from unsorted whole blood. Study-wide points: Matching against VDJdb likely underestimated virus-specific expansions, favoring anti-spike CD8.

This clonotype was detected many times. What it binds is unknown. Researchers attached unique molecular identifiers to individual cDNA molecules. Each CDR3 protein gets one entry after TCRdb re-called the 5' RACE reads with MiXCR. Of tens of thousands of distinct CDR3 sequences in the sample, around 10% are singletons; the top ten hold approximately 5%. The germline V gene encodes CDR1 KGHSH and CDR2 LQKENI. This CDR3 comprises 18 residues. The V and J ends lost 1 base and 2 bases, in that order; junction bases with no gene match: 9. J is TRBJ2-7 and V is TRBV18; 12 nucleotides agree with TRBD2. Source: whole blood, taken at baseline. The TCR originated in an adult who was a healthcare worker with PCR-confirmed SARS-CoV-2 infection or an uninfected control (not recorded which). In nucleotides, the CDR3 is TGTGCCAGCTCACCACGACGACTAGCGGGAGAGGCTCCCTACGAGCAGTACTTC. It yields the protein CASSPRRLAGEAPYEQYF. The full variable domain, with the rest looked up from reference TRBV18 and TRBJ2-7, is NAGVMQNPRHLVRRRGQEARLRCSPMKGHSHVYWYRQLPEEGLKFMVYLQKENIIDESGMPKERFSAEFPKEGPSILRIQQVVRGDSAAYFCASSPRRLAGEAPYEQYFGPGTRLTVT.